This note documents a single TCR beta chain sequence. Its antigen is not identified. Other DNA sequences in this sample translate to the same CDR3. The single heparinised draw taken from each donor contained roughly 110 mL of blood on average. The record originates from a study of beta chain features in type 1 diabetes. The study reverse transcribed the entire isolated RNA, so it sequenced expressed TCRB transcripts. Naive, central memory and regulatory T cell samples yielded roughly 3.5 million reads on average. Sequencing used immunoSEQ multiplex PCR; TCRdb keeps in-frame clones, though not all of them. The sample shows under 300,000 clones, around 26% of them seen only once. Regarding the study as a whole: The study found fewer insertions and more deletions at VDJ junctions in type 1 diabetes patients. Shorter TCRB CDR3s, moderately but significantly so, marked every one of the four CD4+ subsets in Type 1 diabetes patients.

Germline assignment: CDR1 PRHDT and CDR2 FYEKMQ (reference sequence). Trimming took 0 bases from V and 9 from J; bases not matched to a gene: 10. The CDR3 has 16 residues. Sample: central memory CD4+ T cells from blood. The chain links TRBV13 to TRBJ2-1, with 8 bases fitting TRBD2. The receptor was isolated from a man aged 30-40 years in good health. CDR3 nucleotide sequence: TGTGCCAGCAGCTTAGGCCGAGGGAGCGGGAGATCTGAGCAGTTCTTC. The encoded protein is CASSLGRGSGRSEQFF.